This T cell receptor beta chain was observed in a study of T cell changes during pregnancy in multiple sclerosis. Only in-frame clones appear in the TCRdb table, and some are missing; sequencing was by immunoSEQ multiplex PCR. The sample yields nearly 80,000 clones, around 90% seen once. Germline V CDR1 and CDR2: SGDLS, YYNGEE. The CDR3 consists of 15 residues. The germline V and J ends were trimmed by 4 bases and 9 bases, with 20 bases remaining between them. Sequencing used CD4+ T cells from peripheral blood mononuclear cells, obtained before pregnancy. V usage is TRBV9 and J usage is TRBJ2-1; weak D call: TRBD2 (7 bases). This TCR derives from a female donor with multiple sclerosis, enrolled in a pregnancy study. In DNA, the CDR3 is TGTGCCAGCAGCACTTCGATGGGGGGGCATACTGAGCAGTTCTTC. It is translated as CASSTSMGGHTEQFF.